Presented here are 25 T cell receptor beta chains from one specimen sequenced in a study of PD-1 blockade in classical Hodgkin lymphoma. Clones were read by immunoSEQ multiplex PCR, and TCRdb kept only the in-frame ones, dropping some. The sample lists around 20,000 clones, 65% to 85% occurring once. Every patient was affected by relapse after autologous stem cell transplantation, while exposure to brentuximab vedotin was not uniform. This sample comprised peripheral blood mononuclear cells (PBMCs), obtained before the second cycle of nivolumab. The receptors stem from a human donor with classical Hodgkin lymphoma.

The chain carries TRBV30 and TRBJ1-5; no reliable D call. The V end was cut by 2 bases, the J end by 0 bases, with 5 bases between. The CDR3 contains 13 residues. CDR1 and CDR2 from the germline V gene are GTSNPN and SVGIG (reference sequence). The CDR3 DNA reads TGTGCCTGGAGTACGAGTAGCAATCAGCCCCAGCATTTT. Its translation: CAWSTSSNQPQHF.

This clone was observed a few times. In DNA, the CDR3 is TGTGCTAGTGGTTTGGGGGTGGACAGGACCTCCTACAATGAGCAGTTCTTC. Translating it yields CASGLGVDRTSYNEQFF. The V gene is TRBV12-5, the J gene TRBJ2-1; the match to TRBD1 covers 7 bases. Looked up from germline, CDR1 is LGHNT and CDR2 is FRNRAP. The CDR3 sequence is 17 residues long. J lost 0 bases, V lost 1 base, and 6 bases had no gene match.

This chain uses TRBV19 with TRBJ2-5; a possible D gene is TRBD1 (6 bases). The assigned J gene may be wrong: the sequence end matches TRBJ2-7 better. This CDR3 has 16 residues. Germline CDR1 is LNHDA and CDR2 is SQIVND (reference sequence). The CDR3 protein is CASSMGPGRGCYEQYF. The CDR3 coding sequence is TGTGCCAGTAGTATGGGCCCCGGCAGGGGATGCTACGAGCAGTACTTC.

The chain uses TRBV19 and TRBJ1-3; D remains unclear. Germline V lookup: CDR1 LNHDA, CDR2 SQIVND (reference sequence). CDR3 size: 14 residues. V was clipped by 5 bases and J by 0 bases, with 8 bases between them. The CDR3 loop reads CASSLSYSGNTIYF. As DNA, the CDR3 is TGTGCCAGTAGTCTGAGCTACTCTGGAAACACCATATATTTT. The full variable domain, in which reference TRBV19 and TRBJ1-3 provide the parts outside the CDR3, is DGGITQSPKYLFRKEGQNVTLSCEQNLNHDAMYWYRQDPGQGLRLIYYSQIVNDFQKGDIAEGYSVSREKKESFPLTVTSAQKNPTAFYLCASSLSYSGNTIYFGEGSWLTVV.

This CDR3 reads CASSLDPRARAGREAFF. DNA for the CDR3: TGTGCCAGCAGCTTAGATCCCCGCGCGCGGGCGGGTCGTGAAGCTTTCTTT. This rearrangement joins TRBV7-2 to TRBJ1-1, with D hard to call. CDR1 is SGHTA and CDR2 is FQGNSA in the germline V gene. The CDR3 is 17 residues long. Between the trimmed V and J ends, which lost 1 base and 7 bases, there was a span of 22 bases.

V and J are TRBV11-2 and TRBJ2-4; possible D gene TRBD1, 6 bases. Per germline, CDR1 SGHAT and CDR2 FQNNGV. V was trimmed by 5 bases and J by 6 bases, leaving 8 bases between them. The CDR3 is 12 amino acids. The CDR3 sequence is CASSTQGNIQYF. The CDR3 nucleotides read TGTGCCAGCAGCACACAGGGAAACATTCAGTACTTC.

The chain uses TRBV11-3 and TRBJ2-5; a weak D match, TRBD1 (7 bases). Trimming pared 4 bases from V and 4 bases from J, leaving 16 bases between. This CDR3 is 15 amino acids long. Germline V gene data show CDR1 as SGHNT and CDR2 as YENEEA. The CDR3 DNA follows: TGTGCCAGCAGCTCGTCCAGGGGGGTGGGAGAGACCCAGTACTTC. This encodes CASSSSRGVGETQYF.

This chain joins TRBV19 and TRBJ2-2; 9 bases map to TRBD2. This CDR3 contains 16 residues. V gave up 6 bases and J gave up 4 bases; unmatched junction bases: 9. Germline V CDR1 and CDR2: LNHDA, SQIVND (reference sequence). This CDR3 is CASSPAGGRGTGELFF. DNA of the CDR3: TGTGCCAGTAGCCCAGCGGGGGGCCGGGGCACCGGGGAGCTGTTTTTT.

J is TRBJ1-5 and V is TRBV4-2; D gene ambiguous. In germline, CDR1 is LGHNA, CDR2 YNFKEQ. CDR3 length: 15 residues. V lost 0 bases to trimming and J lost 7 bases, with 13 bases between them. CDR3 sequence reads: CASSQDEGKLQPQHF. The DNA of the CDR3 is TGTGCCAGCAGCCAAGATGAGGGAAAACTGCAGCCCCAGCATTTT.

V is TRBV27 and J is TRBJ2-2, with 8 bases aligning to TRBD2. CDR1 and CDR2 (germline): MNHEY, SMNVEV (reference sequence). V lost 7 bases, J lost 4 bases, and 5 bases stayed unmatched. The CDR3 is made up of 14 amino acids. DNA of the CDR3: TGTGCCAGCAAGGCGGGGGGAGTCACCGGGGAGCTGTTTTTT. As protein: CASKAGGVTGELFF.

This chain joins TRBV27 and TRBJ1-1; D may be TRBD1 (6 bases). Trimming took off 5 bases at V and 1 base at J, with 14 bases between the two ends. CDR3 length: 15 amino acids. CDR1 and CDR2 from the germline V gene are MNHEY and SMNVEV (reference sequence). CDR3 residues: CASSPPTRGNTEAFF. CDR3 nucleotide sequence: TGTGCCAGCAGTCCACCAACCAGGGGGAACACTGAAGCTTTCTTT.

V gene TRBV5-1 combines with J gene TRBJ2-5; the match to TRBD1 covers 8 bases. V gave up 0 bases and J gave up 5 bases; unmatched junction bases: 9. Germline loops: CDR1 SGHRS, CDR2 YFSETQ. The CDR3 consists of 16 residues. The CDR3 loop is CASSLAVGRGQETQYF. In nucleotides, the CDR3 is TGCGCCAGCAGCTTGGCCGTGGGCAGGGGGCAGGAGACCCAGTACTTC.

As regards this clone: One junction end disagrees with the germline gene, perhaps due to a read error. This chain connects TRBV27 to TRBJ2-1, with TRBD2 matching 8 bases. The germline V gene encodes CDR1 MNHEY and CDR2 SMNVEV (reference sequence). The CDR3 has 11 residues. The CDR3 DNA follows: TGTGCCAGCAGGGGACTAGTAGAGCCGTTCTTC. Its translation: CASRGLVEPFF.

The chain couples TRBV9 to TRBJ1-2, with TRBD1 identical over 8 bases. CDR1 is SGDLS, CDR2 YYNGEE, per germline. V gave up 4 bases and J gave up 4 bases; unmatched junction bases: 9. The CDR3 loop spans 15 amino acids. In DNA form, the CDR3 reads TGTGCCAGCAGCCCTGACAGGGGCGGAGGCTATGGCTACACCTTC. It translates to CASSPDRGGGYGYTF.

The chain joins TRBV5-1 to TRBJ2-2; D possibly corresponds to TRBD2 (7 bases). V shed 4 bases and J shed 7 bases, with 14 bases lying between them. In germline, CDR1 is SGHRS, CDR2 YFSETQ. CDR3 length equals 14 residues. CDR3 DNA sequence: TGCGCCAGCAGCGGGACGGGGGGCCACGGGGAGCTGTTTTTT. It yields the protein CASSGTGGHGELFF.

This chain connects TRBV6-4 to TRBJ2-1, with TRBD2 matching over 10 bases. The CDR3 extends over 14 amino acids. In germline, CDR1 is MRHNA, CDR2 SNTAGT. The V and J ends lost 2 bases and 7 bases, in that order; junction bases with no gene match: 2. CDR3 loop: CASSDTSGDNEQFF. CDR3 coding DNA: TGTGCCAGCAGTGACACTAGCGGGGATAATGAGCAGTTCTTC.

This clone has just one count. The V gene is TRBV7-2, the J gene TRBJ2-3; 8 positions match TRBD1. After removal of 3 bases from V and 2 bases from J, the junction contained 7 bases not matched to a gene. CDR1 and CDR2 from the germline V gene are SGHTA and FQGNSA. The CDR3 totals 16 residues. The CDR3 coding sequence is TGTGCCAGCAGCTTGGGTCAGGGGGCTTTCACAGATACGCAGTATTTT. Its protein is CASSLGQGAFTDTQYF.

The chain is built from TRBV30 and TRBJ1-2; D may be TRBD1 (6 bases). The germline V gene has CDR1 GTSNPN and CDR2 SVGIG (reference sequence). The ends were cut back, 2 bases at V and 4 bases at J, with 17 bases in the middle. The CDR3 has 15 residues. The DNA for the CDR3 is TGTGCCTGGAGTTCCCGGGGGCTGACTCTCTATGGCTACACCTTC. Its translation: CAWSSRGLTLYGYTF.

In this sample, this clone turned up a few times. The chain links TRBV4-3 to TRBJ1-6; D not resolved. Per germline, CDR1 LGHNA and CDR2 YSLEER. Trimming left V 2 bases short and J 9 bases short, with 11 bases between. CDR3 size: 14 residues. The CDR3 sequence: CASSQFGGSSPLHF. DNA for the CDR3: TGCGCCAGCAGCCAATTTGGAGGGAGTTCACCCCTCCACTTT.

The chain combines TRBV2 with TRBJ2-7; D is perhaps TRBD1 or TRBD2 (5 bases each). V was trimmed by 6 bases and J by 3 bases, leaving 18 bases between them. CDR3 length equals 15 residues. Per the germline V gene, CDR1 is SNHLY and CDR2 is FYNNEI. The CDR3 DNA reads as TGTGCCAGCAGACCCTTGGGGGACCTAAACTACGAGCAGTACTTC. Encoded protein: CASRPLGDLNYEQYF.

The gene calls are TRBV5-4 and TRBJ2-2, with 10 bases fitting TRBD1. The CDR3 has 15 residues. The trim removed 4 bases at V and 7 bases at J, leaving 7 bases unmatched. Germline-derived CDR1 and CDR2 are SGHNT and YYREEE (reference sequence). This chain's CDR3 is CASSPGQGFIGELFF. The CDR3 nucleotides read TGTGCCAGCAGCCCGGGACAGGGGTTTATCGGGGAGCTGTTTTTT.

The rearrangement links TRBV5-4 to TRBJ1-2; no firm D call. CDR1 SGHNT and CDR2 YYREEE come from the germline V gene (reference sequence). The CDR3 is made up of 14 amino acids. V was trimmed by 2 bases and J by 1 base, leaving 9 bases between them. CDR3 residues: CASSFWTYNYGYTF. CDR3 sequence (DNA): TGTGCCAGCAGCTTCTGGACGTATAACTATGGCTACACCTTC.

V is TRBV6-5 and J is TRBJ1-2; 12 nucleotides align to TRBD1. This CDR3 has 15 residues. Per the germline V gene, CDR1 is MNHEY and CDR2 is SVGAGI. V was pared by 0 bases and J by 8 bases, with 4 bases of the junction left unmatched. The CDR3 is CASSYSGTGGHGYTF. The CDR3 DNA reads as TGTGCCAGCAGTTACTCAGGGACAGGGGGCCACGGCTACACCTTC.

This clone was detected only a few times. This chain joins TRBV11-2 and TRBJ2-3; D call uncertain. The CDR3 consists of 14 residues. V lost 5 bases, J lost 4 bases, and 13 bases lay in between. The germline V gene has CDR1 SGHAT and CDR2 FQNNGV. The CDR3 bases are TGTGCCAGCAGCGCCCCGGGCGCGCCAGATACGCAGTATTTT. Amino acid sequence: CASSAPGAPDTQYF.

The CDR3, as DNA: TGTGCCAGCAGGAACAGGGAAAATTCACCCCTCCACTTT. Translated, it gives CASRNRENSPLHF. The rearrangement links TRBV6-5 to TRBJ1-6; the D gene is possibly TRBD1 (6 bases). V gave up 6 bases and J gave up 7 bases, with 10 bases separating them. The V gene's germline CDR1 is MNHEY and CDR2 SVGAGI. The CDR3 is made up of 13 amino acids.